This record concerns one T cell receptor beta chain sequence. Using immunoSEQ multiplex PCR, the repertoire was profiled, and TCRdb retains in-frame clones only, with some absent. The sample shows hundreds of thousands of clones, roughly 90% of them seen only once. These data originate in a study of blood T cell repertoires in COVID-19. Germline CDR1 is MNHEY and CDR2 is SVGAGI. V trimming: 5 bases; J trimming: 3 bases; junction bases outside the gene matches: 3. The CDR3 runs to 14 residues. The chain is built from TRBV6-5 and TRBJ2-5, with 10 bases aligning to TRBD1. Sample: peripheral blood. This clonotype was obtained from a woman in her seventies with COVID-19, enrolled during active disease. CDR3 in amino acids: CASSRTGGKETQYF. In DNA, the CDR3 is TGTGCCAGCAGTCGGACAGGGGGGAAAGAGACCCAGTACTTC.